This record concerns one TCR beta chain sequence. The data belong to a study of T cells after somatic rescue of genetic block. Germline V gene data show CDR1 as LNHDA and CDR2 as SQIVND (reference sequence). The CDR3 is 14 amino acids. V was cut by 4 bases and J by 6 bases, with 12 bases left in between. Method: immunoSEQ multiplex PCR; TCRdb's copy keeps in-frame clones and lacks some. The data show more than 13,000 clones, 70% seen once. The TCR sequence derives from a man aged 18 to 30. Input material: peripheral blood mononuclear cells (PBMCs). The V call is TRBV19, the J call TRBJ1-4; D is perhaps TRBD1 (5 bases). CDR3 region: CASSRAGHDEKLFF. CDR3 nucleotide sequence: TGTGCCAGTAGTAGAGCAGGGCATGATGAAAAACTGTTTTTT.